The T cell receptor beta chain described here comes from a study of T cell responses to AZD1222 COVID-19 vaccine. The study, taken as a whole, reports: Donors in the cohort were predominantly white British and more often female, and clonal diversity was possibly underestimated.

Method: immunoSEQ multiplex PCR; TCRdb's copy keeps in-frame clones and lacks some. This sample has 65,000 to 95,000 clones, with about 92% found just once. The CDR3 spans 12 residues. V lost 8 bases to trimming and J lost 4 bases, with 11 bases between them. The germline CDR1 and CDR2 sequences are SGHTA and FQGNSA. To note about this clone: Its antigen is not known.

This TCR came from an adult in good health. This sequence joins TRBV7-2 and TRBJ2-5; D gene unclear. The material was peripheral blood, obtained on day 0 of MenACWY control vaccination. CDR3 in amino acids: CASARPTETQYF. CDR3 nucleotide sequence: TGTGCCAGCGCCCGTCCCACAGAGACCCAGTACTTC. The full variable domain, its missing parts supplied by reference TRBV7-2 and TRBJ2-5, is GAGVSQSPSNKVTEKGKDVELRCDPISGHTALYWYRQSLGQGLEFLIYFQGNSAPDKSGLPSDRFSAERTGGSVSTLTIQRTQQEDSAVYLCASARPTETQYFGPGTRLLVL.